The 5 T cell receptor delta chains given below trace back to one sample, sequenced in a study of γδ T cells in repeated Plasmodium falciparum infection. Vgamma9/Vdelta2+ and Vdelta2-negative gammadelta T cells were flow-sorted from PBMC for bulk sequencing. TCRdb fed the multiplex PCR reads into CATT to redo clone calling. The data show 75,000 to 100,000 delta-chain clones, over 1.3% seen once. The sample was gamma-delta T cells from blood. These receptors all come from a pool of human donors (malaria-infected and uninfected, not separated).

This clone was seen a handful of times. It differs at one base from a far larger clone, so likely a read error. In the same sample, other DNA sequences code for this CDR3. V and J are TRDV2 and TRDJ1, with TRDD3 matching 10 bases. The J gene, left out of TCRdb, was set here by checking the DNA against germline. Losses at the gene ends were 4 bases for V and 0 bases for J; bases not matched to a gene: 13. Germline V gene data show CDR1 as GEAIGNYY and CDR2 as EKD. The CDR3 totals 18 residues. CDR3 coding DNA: TGTGCCTGTGATCCCCTTACTGGGGGATCCCCCGACACCGATAAACTCATCTTT. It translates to CACDPLTGGSPDTDKLIF.

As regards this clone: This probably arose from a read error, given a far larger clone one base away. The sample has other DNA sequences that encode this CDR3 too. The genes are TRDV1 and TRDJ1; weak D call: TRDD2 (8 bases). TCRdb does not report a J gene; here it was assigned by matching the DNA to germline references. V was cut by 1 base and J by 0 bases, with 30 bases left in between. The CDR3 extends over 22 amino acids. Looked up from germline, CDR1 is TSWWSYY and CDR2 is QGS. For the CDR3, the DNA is TGTGCTCTTGGGGAACCTGGCCTTCCTAGGTACAGGGGGATCGCCTACACCGATAAACTCATCTTT. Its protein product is CALGEPGLPRYRGIAYTDKLIF.

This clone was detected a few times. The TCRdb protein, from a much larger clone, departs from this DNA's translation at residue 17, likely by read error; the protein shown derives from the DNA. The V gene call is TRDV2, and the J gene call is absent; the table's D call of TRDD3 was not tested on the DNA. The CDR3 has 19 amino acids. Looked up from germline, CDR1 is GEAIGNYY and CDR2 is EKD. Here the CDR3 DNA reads TGTGCCTGTGACACCGTACTACTGGGGGATACCCCCCGCACCGATAAACCCATCTTT. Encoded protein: CACDTVLLGDTPRTDKPIF.

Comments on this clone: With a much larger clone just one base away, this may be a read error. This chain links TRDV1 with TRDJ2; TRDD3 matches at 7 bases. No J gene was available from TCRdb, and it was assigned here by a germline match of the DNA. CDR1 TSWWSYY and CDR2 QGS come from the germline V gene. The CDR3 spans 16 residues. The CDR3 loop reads CALGGAFPGTTAQLFF. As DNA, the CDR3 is TGTGCCCTTGGGGGAGCTTTCCCAGGGACGACAGCACAACTCTTCTTT.

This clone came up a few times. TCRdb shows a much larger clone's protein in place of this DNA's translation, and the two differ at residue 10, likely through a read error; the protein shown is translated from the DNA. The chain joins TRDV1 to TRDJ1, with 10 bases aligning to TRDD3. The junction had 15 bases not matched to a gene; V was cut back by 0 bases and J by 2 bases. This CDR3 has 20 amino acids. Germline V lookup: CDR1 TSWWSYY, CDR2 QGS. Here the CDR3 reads CALGELGDAHWGIGTDKLIF. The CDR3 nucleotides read TGTGCTCTTGGGGAACTTGGGGATGCGCACTGGGGGATTGGAACCGATAAACTCATCTTT.